In this sample, the clone carrying this TCR beta chain turned up a few times. As every portion of the isolated RNA was reverse transcribed, the sequencing read expressed TCRB transcripts. Assay used: immunoSEQ multiplex PCR; TCRdb lists only in-frame clones, some missing. The table has roughly 170,000 clones, about 13% seen once. The sample is drawn from a study of beta chain features in type 1 diabetes. Losses at the gene ends were 5 bases for V and 2 bases for J; bases not matched to a gene: 17. In germline, CDR1 is SEHNR, CDR2 FQNEAQ (reference sequence). This CDR3 spans 19 amino acids. Sequencing input: central memory CD4+ T cells from blood. The TCR comes from a woman younger than 30 in good health. The chain couples TRBV7-9 to TRBJ1-5; 8 nucleotides line up with TRBD1. In DNA, the CDR3 is TGTGCCAGCAGCCAATGGGGGACAGGTAATACGGGGGGCAATCAGCCCCAGCATTTT. Translation gives CASSQWGTGNTGGNQPQHF.